The subject of this entry is one TCR beta chain. After removal of 3 bases from V and 1 base from J, the junction contained 15 bases not matched to a gene. The CDR3 is made up of 19 amino acids. Germline assignment: CDR1 MGHRA and CDR2 YSYEKL. TCRdb's copy holds only in-frame clones and misses some; the assay was immunoSEQ multiplex PCR. This sample has about 2.1 million clones; roughly 93% occur once, and the top ten carry 1.5% to 2%. Cells designated naive CD8 were CD45RO-negative and were positively selected for CCR7, with terminally differentiated effector memory CD45RA+ cells excluded. This sample was included in a study of shared clonotypes between healthy human individuals. About the study: CD4 naive cells filled three plates per donor, CD4 memory three, CD8 naive two and CD8 memory one.

The V call is TRBV4-1, the J call TRBJ2-1; 7 nucleotides match TRBD1. The sequence was collected from a man younger than 35 in good health. Some clones in this sample may be carry-over from other donors' samples. Sequenced sample: naive CD8+ T cells from PBMCs. In nucleotides, the CDR3 is TGCGCCAGCAGCCACCCACCCGTCCGGGACAGACGGTCCTACAATGAGCAGTTCTTC. As protein: CASSHPPVRDRRSYNEQFF.